The 25 T cell receptor beta chains below all came from one sample that was sequenced in a study of human T cells and chemical hapten exposure. From the RACE reads, TCRdb called clonotypes with MiXCR, one entry per CDR3 protein. The data contain some 330,000 distinct CDR3 sequences, approximately 5% of them singletons. The time point denotes: pre-sensitization, week 0. Treatment specified: therapeutic diphenylcyclopropenone sensitization with weekly scalp DPC. The starting material was whole blood, obtained in connection with sensitization to the hapten diphenylcyclopropenone (DPC). The receptors were gathered from a woman aged 18-29 years with alopecia areata. Some clones in this sample may be carry-over from other donors' samples.

Ten or more counts support this clonotype. The V gene is TRBV27, the J gene TRBJ1-4, with 9 positions matching TRBD1. This CDR3 is 15 amino acids long. Trimming removed 4 bases from V and 7 bases from J; junction bases left unmatched: 7. CDR1 and CDR2 (germline): MNHEY, SMNVEV (reference sequence). In DNA, the CDR3 is TGTGCCAGCAGTTCTTATGGGACAGGGAGTGAAAAACTGTTTTTT. Translation: CASSSYGTGSEKLFF. The complete variable domain, with remaining parts taken from reference TRBV27 and TRBJ1-4, reads EAQVTQNPRYLITVTGKKLTVTCSQNMNHEYMSWYRQDPGLGLRQIYYSMNVEVTDKGDVPEGYKVSRKEKRNFPLILESPSPNQTSLYFCASSSYGTGSEKLFFGSGTQLSVL.

This clonotype has ten or more counts. J is TRBJ2-5 and V is TRBV6-5; TRBD2 matches 9 bases. Germline V gene data show CDR1 as MNHEY and CDR2 as SVGAGI. The CDR3 consists of 13 residues. The J segment lost 5 bases and the V segment lost 5 bases, leaving 3 bases of the junction unmatched. The chain's CDR3 is CASSRSGGETQYF. The CDR3 nucleotides are TGTGCCAGCAGTCGTAGCGGGGGTGAGACCCAGTACTTC.

This clonotype came up a few times. The J gene is TRBJ2-3, the V gene TRBV9; tentative D call: TRBD2 (6 bases). The CDR3 covers 13 residues. From germline, CDR1 is SGDLS and CDR2 YYNGEE. Trimming removed 2 bases from V and 4 bases from J, with 8 bases in between. CDR3 bases: TGTGCCAGCAGCGTCGCTAGCGCAGATACGCAGTATTTT. The encoded protein is CASSVASADTQYF.

This clonotype appeared many times. The J gene is TRBJ1-4, the V gene TRBV5-4, with D hard to call. Trimming took 0 bases from V and 7 from J, leaving 13 bases between them. This CDR3 spans 15 amino acids. Per germline, CDR1 SGHNT and CDR2 YYREEE (reference sequence). The CDR3: CASSLEVSVGEKLFF. The DNA for the CDR3 is TGTGCCAGCAGCTTGGAGGTTTCTGTTGGTGAAAAACTGTTTTTT.

The chain carries TRBV9 and TRBJ2-1; 8 positions match TRBD2. Trimming at V came to 4 bases and at J to 5 bases, leaving 5 bases not matched to a gene. Germline assignment: CDR1 SGDLS and CDR2 YYNGEE. The length of the CDR3 is 14 residues. This chain's CDR3 is CASSPGGGNNEQFF. CDR3 nucleotides: TGTGCCAGCAGCCCCGGGGGGGGAAACAATGAGCAGTTCTTC.

The V gene is TRBV6-5, the J gene TRBJ2-7, with TRBD2 identical over 9 bases. Unmatched junction bases numbered 7, after V lost 2 bases and J lost 2 bases. The germline gives CDR1 MNHEY, CDR2 SVGAGI. The CDR3 totals 16 residues. CDR3 residues: CASSYGRGGKTYEQYF. In nucleotides, the CDR3 is TGTGCCAGCAGTTACGGGCGGGGGGGAAAGACCTACGAGCAGTACTTC.

The CDR3 region has the DNA TGTGCCAGCAGCTTACCCGGGACGACTCCGGGAGTCTACGAGCAGTACTTC. It translates to CASSLPGTTPGVYEQYF. V gene TRBV7-9 combines with J gene TRBJ2-7; TRBD2 might be the D (6 bases). This CDR3 spans 17 amino acids. The germline V gene has CDR1 SEHNR and CDR2 FQNEAQ (reference sequence). Trimming shortened V by 2 bases and J by 3 bases, and 20 bases separated the two germline ends.

Only a few counts were recorded for this clonotype. The chain combines TRBV27 with TRBJ2-1, with D tentatively TRBD2 (7 bases). The germline gives CDR1 MNHEY, CDR2 SMNVEV (reference sequence). The CDR3 is 14 amino acids. V gave up 5 bases and J gave up 9 bases, with 17 bases separating them. The CDR3 DNA reads as TGTGCCAGCAGTCGCCTCGCGGGGGCCCTTGAGCAGTTCTTC. It yields the protein CASSRLAGALEQFF.

This clonotype was detected ten times or more. This chain joins TRBV18 and TRBJ2-7; TRBD2 might be the D (6 bases). From germline, CDR1 is KGHSH and CDR2 LQKENI. With 3 bases removed from V and 5 bases from J, the gap between germline ends came to 11 bases. This CDR3 is built from 13 residues. The CDR3 sequence: CASSPVGGHEQYF. CDR3 DNA sequence: TGTGCCAGCTCACCCGTGGGAGGCCACGAGCAGTACTTC.

This clonotype was counted only a few times. The chain carries TRBV7-2 and TRBJ2-1, with unresolved D. Between the trimmed V and J ends, which lost 4 bases and 8 bases, there was a span of 15 bases. Germline V gene lookup returns CDR1 SGHTA and CDR2 FQGNSA. The CDR3 covers 14 residues. CDR3 residues: CASSSHKVPDEQFF. The CDR3 region has the DNA TGTGCCAGCAGCTCTCACAAGGTACCGGATGAGCAGTTCTTC.

J is TRBJ2-1 and V is TRBV14, with TRBD2 identical over 9 bases. The CDR3 consists of 17 residues. CDR1 SGHDN and CDR2 FVKESK come from the germline V gene. With 2 bases clipped from V and 4 bases from J, the junction kept 9 bases outside the gene matches. The CDR3 DNA follows: TGTGCCAGCAGCCAACCAACCGGGACTAGCCTATACAATGAGCAGTTCTTC. Encoded protein: CASSQPTGTSLYNEQFF.

This clonotype was detected a few times. The V call is TRBV3-1, the J call TRBJ1-2; D is ambiguous. V gave up 1 base and J gave up 0 bases, with 9 bases separating them. The CDR3 is 15 residues long. Germline loops: CDR1 LGHDT, CDR2 YNNKEL (reference sequence). DNA of the CDR3: TGTGCCAGCAGCCAAGTCTGGACCCCTAACTATGGCTACACCTTC. Its translation is CASSQVWTPNYGYTF.

This clonotype was seen ten or more times. V and J are TRBV12-5 and TRBJ2-1; D uncertain. This CDR3 comprises 13 residues. Germline CDR1 LGHNT, CDR2 FRNRAP. The V end lost 0 bases, the J end lost 6 bases, and 6 bases lay between the germline ends. CDR3 DNA sequence: TGTGCTAGTGGTTTGGTGCCCGTCAATGAGCAGTTCTTC. It codes for CASGLVPVNEQFF.

This clonotype was seen repeatedly, ten times or more. The V and J genes are TRBV6-6 and TRBJ1-1, with 8 bases matching TRBD1. CDR1 and CDR2 from the germline V gene are MNHNY and SVGAGI (reference sequence). This CDR3 contains 14 residues. V lost 4 bases and J lost 6; bases outside the gene matches: 7. The CDR3 bases are TGTGCCAGCAGTTTAGGACAGGGTATCGCTGAAGCTTTCTTT. Translated: CASSLGQGIAEAFF.

This clonotype was observed many times. J is TRBJ1-1 and V is TRBV7-9, with D hard to call. Trimming took off 1 base at V and 6 bases at J, with 12 bases between the two ends. Germline lookup yields CDR1 SEHNR and CDR2 FQNEAQ (reference sequence). The CDR3 has 14 amino acids. The CDR3 DNA is TGTGCCAGCAGCTTAGGCGTCTGGGATGCTGAAGCTTTCTTT. It yields the protein CASSLGVWDAEAFF. The full variable domain, with the rest looked up from reference TRBV7-9 and TRBJ1-1, is DTGVSQNPRHKITKRGQNVTFRCDPISEHNRLYWYRQTLGQGPEFLTYFQNEAQLEKSRLLSDRFSAERPKGSFSTLEIQRTEQGDSAMYLCASSLGVWDAEAFFGQGTRLTVV.

This sequence joins TRBV18 and TRBJ2-7; D unclear. Germline loops: CDR1 KGHSH, CDR2 LQKENI. Between the trimmed V and J ends, which lost 4 bases and 4 bases, there was a span of 17 bases. There are 15 residues in the CDR3. The CDR3 sequence is CASSREAGPPYEQYF. The CDR3 DNA reads as TGTGCCAGCTCACGGGAAGCAGGCCCCCCGTACGAGCAGTACTTC.

The V call is TRBV6-5, the J call TRBJ1-3, with D unclear. Germline CDR1 is MNHEY and CDR2 is SVGAGI. The length of the CDR3 is 15 residues. Deletions cut 10 bases from V and 0 bases from J, with 16 bases between. The CDR3 bases are TGTGCCACGAAGACCGACGGTTTCTCTGGAAACACCATATATTTT. Amino acid sequence: CATKTDGFSGNTIYF.

V and J are TRBV3-1 and TRBJ2-1, with 16 bases matching TRBD2. The CDR3 loop spans 19 amino acids. CDR1 and CDR2 from the germline V gene are LGHDT and YNNKEL (reference sequence). Losses at the gene ends were 0 bases for V and 8 bases for J; bases not matched to a gene: 10. In DNA form, the CDR3 reads TGTGCCAGCAGCCAAGAGGGACTAGCGGGGGGGCCTGAGATCGATGAGCAGTTCTTC. The encoded protein is CASSQEGLAGGPEIDEQFF.

This clonotype has a count of ten or more. V and J are TRBV7-8 and TRBJ1-5, with 7 bases lining up with TRBD1. Losses at the gene ends were 4 bases for V and 5 bases for J; bases not matched to a gene: 5. The CDR3 runs 14 residues. Per the germline V gene, CDR1 is SGHVS and CDR2 is FQNEAQ. CDR3 sequence: CASSSTGSHQPQHF. The CDR3, as DNA: TGTGCCAGCAGCTCGACAGGGTCCCATCAGCCCCAGCATTTT.

This clonotype was seen only a few times. This chain connects TRBV2 to TRBJ2-1; TRBD2 matches 7 bases. The CDR3 runs to 13 residues. V was clipped by 6 bases and J by 5 bases; unmatched bases: 4. CDR1 and CDR2 from the germline V gene are SNHLY and FYNNEI. CDR3 nucleotides: TGTGCCAGCAGGTCTAGCGGAGACAATGAGCAGTTCTTC. It encodes CASRSSGDNEQFF.

This clonotype was observed many times. In DNA, the CDR3 is TGCAGCGTTGCGGACTCTGGAAACACCATATATTTT. Residues: CSVADSGNTIYF. The rearrangement links TRBV29-1 to TRBJ1-3; D unclear. Germline CDR1 reads SQVTM; CDR2 reads ANQGSEA. Trimming removed 4 bases at V and 0 bases at J, with 4 bases between. The CDR3 extends over 12 amino acids.

This clonotype was seen only a few times. This chain links TRBV28 with TRBJ1-5, with 7 positions matching TRBD1. Germline lookup yields CDR1 MDHEN and CDR2 SYDVKM. The CDR3 sequence is 14 residues long. J lost 4 bases, V lost 6 bases, and 6 bases had no gene match. The CDR3 loop reads CASSRRQGNQPQHF. In nucleotides, the CDR3 is TGTGCCAGCAGCCGAAGACAGGGTAATCAGCCCCAGCATTTT.

A few counts support this clonotype. This chain connects TRBV28 to TRBJ1-4; D gene ambiguous. CDR1 is MDHEN, CDR2 SYDVKM, per germline. Trimming stripped 6 bases from V and 7 bases from J, with 30 bases between. CDR3 length equals 19 residues. The CDR3 bases are TGTGCCAGCAGAACGCCCGGCGCCGGGTCGGGGAAGTATGGTGAAAAACTGTTTTTT. This codes for CASRTPGAGSGKYGEKLFF. The full variable domain, with the rest looked up from reference TRBV28 and TRBJ1-4, is DVKVTQSSRYLVKRTGEKVFLECVQDMDHENMFWYRQDPGLGLRLIYFSYDVKMKEKGDIPEGYSVSREKKERFSLILESASTNQTSMYLCASRTPGAGSGKYGEKLFFGSGTQLSVL.

This clonotype has more than one count but fewer than ten. V usage is TRBV7-2 and J usage is TRBJ1-4; a weak D match, TRBD1 (6 bases). V was pared by 4 bases and J by 9 bases, with 12 bases between. In germline, CDR1 is SGHTA, CDR2 FQGNSA. The CDR3 is 13 residues long. CDR3 in amino acids: CASSSLRGKKLFF. The DNA of the CDR3 is TGTGCCAGCAGCTCGTTAAGGGGGAAAAAACTGTTTTTT.

The table lists this clonotype with many counts. The chain has TRBV10-3 and TRBJ2-7, with D uncertain. The length of the CDR3 is 13 residues. CDR1 ENHRY and CDR2 SYGVKD come from the germline V gene. The ends were cut back, 2 bases at V and 3 bases at J, with 8 bases in the middle. The CDR3 spells CAISERQDYEQYF. CDR3 bases: TGTGCCATCAGTGAGCGGCAAGACTACGAGCAGTACTTC.